This TCR beta chain originates from a study of CD8+CD57+ T cells in acquired aplastic anemia. Study overall: Mean DNA quantity obtained from sorted CD4+ and CD8+ cells was about 3.2 ug.

Genomic DNA templated the TCR beta VDJ and CDR3 profiling. TCRdb itself ran the reads through MiXCR, one entry per CDR3 protein. The sample consists of around 220,000 distinct CDR3 sequences, roughly 45% of them appearing once. Broader study findings: Patients and controls had in common some 30 CD8+ CDR3 sequences.

For sequencing, patients were chosen who had shown expansion of CD8+CD57+ cells by flow cytometry. Turning to this clonotype: The antigen is undetermined.

Germline V gene data show CDR1 as DFQATT and CDR2 as SNEGSKA (reference sequence). CDR3 length equals 13 residues. Trimming pared 2 bases from V and 8 bases from J, leaving 15 bases between. Sequencing was done on a sample of sorted CD4+, CD8+, or CD8+CD57+ T cells (not recorded which) from PBMCs. The chain uses TRBV20-1 and TRBJ1-2; possibly TRBD1 for D (5 bases). The source of this sequence is a human donor with aplastic anemia. CDR3 loop: CSARLAGVRGYTF. The CDR3 DNA follows: TGCAGTGCTAGACTAGCGGGGGTCAGGGGCTACACCTTC.